What follows are 9 T cell receptor beta chains derived from one specimen sequenced in a study of radiotherapy plus CTLA-4 blockade in lung cancer. TCRdb keeps only in-frame clones here, not all; method: immunoSEQ multiplex PCR. Among about 53,000 clones, 70% to 90% were seen once, and the ten largest hold 4.8%. The sequenced sample was peripheral blood, obtained from a patient treated with radiotherapy plus ipilimumab. These receptors all come from a human donor with non-small cell lung cancer whose response to radiotherapy plus ipilimumab could not be evaluated.

The chain uses TRBV5-1 and TRBJ2-3, with TRBD2 matching over 9 bases. The CDR3 is 16 amino acids. Germline V gene data show CDR1 as SGHRS and CDR2 as YFSETQ. J was trimmed by 0 bases and V by 4 bases; bases with no gene match: 6. CDR3 protein: CASSATTSGSTDTQYF. The CDR3 bases are TGCGCCAGCAGCGCCACCACTAGCGGGAGCACAGATACGCAGTATTTT.

For the CDR3, the DNA is TGTGCCAGCAGCTTGGTGCAGGGGATTATCTATGGCTACACCTTC. Residues: CASSLVQGIIYGYTF. The chain recombines TRBV7-8 with TRBJ1-2; the D gene is possibly TRBD1 (6 bases). V was cut by 3 bases and J by 4 bases, with 15 bases left in between. The CDR3 is 15 amino acids. The germline V gene has CDR1 SGHVS and CDR2 FQNEAQ.

The chain combines TRBV5-4 with TRBJ1-1, with a weak D call TRBD1 (5 bases). This CDR3 region has 16 residues. Germline V gene lookup returns CDR1 SGHNT and CDR2 YYREEE (reference sequence). V was cut by 4 bases and J by 1 base, with 17 bases left in between. CDR3 residues: CASSPIPTGGNTEAFF. The CDR3 DNA follows: TGTGCCAGCAGCCCCATACCAACAGGCGGGAACACTGAAGCTTTCTTT.

The chain carries TRBV5-1 and TRBJ1-5; 8 nucleotides line up with TRBD1. V dropped 3 bases and J dropped 5; count of bases not matched to a gene: 10. From germline, CDR1 is SGHRS and CDR2 YFSETQ. The CDR3 spans 16 residues. CDR3 nucleotides: TGCGCCAGCAGCTGGAAACAGGGGGTGAAAGATCAGCCCCAGCATTTT. It yields the protein CASSWKQGVKDQPQHF.

This chain links TRBV18 with TRBJ1-3; tentatively, D is TRBD1 (5 bases). CDR1 and CDR2 (germline): KGHSH, LQKENI. Trimming shortened V by 4 bases and J by 0 bases, and 13 bases separated the two germline ends. The CDR3 has 16 residues. DNA for the CDR3: TGTGCCAGCTCACTTGGCCAGACAGACTCTGGAAACACCATATATTTT. Its protein is CASSLGQTDSGNTIYF.

This sequence joins TRBV12-5 and TRBJ1-1; 7 positions agree with TRBD1. The trim removed 6 bases at V and 2 bases at J, leaving 6 bases unmatched. The CDR3 spans 14 residues. CDR1 is LGHNT and CDR2 is FRNRAP in the germline V gene. The DNA of the CDR3 is TGTGCTAGTGGCCCGGGACAGCCAAACACTGAAGCTTTCTTT. Encoded protein: CASGPGQPNTEAFF.

J is TRBJ2-1 and V is TRBV27; TRBD2 agrees at 8 bases. CDR3 size: 14 residues. J gave up 5 bases and V 2 bases, and 2 bases lay outside the gene matches. CDR1 is MNHEY and CDR2 is SMNVEV in the germline V gene (reference sequence). For the CDR3, the DNA is TGTGCCAGCAGTTTAGGGCGGGAGGACAATGAGCAGTTCTTC. Its translation is CASSLGREDNEQFF.

This sequence joins TRBV2 and TRBJ2-3; possible D gene TRBD1, 5 bases. Germline CDR1 SNHLY, CDR2 FYNNEI. V shed 5 bases and J shed 3 bases, with 15 bases lying between them. CDR3 length equals 15 residues. The CDR3 DNA is TGTGCCAGCAGTCGTCAAGGGGAAGGGACAGATACGCAGTATTTT. Residues: CASSRQGEGTDTQYF.

DNA of the CDR3: TGTGCCAGCAGTCTAGGACAGGGGCCCTACAATGAGCAGTTCTTC. It is translated as CASSLGQGPYNEQFF. The chain links TRBV5-8 to TRBJ2-1; 9 bases are shared with TRBD1. Trimming cost V 5 bases and J 2 bases; bases outside gene matches: 5. This CDR3 is built from 15 residues. The germline CDR1 and CDR2 sequences are SGHTS and YDEGEE.